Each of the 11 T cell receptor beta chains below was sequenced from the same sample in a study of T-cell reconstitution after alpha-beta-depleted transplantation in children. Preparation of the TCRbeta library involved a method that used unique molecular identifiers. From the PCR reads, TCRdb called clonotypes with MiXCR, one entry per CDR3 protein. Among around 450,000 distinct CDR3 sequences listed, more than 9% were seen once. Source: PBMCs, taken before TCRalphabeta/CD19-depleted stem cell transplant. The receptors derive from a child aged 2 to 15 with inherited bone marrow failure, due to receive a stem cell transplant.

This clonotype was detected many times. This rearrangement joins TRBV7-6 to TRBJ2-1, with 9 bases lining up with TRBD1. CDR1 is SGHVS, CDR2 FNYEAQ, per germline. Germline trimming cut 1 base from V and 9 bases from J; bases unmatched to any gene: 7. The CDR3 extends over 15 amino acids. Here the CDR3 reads CASSLELSGQGEQFF. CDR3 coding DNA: TGTGCCAGCAGCTTAGAGCTGTCGGGACAGGGTGAGCAGTTCTTC.

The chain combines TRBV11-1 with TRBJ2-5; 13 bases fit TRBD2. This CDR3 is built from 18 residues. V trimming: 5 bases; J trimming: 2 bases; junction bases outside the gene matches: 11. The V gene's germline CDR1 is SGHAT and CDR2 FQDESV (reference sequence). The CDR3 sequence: CASSPLAGGPRGQETQYF. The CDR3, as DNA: TGTGCCAGCAGCCCACTAGCGGGAGGGCCCAGGGGGCAAGAGACCCAGTACTTC.

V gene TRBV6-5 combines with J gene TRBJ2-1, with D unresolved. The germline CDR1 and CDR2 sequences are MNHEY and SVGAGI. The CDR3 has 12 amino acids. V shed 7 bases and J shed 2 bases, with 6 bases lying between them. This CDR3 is CASTGTYNEQFF. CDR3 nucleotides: TGTGCCAGCACAGGTACCTACAATGAGCAGTTCTTC.

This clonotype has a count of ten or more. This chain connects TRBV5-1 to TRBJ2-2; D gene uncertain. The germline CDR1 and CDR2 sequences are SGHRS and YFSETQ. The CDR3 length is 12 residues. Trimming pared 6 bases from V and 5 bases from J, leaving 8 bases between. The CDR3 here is CASTESTGELFF. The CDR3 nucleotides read TGCGCCAGCACCGAGAGTACCGGGGAGCTGTTTTTT.

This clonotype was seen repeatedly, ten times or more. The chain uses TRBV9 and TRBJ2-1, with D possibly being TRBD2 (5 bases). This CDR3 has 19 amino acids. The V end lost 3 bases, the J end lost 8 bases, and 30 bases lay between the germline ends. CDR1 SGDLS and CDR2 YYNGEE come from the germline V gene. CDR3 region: CASSAPRDRAAPGPYEQFF. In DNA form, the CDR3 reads TGTGCCAGCAGCGCCCCGCGTGATCGAGCGGCCCCCGGCCCTTATGAGCAGTTCTTC.

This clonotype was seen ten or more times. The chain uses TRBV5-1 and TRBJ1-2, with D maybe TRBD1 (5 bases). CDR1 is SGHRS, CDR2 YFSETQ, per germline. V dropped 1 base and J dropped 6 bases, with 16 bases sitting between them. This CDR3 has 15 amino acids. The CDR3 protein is CASSLLSTGGDGYTF. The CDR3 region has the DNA TGCGCCAGCAGCTTGTTGAGCACCGGGGGAGATGGCTACACCTTC.

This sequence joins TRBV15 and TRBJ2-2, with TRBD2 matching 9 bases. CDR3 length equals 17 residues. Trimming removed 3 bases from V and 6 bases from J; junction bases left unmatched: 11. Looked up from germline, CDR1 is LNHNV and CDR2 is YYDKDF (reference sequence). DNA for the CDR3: TGTGCCACCAGCAGTGAACCGGGACTAGCAATGTCCGGGGAGCTGTTTTTT. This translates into CATSSEPGLAMSGELFF.

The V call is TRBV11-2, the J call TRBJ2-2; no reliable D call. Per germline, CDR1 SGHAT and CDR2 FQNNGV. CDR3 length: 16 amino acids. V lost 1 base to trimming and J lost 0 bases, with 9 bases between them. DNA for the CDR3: TGTGCCAGCAGCTTAGTGTCGGGTGCGAACACCGGGGAGCTGTTTTTT. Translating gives CASSLVSGANTGELFF. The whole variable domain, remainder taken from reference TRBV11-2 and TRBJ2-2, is EAGVAQSPRYKIIEKRQSVAFWCNPISGHATLYWYQQILGQGPKLLIQFQNNGVVDDSQLPKDRFSAERLKGVDSTLKIQPAKLEDSAVYLCASSLVSGANTGELFFGEGSRLTVL.

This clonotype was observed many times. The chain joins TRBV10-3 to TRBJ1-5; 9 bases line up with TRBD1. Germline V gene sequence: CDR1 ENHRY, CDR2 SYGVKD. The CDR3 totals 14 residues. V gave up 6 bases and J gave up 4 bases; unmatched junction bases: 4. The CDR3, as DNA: TGTGCCATCAGGGGGACAGGGATTAATCAGCCCCAGCATTTT. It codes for CAIRGTGINQPQHF.

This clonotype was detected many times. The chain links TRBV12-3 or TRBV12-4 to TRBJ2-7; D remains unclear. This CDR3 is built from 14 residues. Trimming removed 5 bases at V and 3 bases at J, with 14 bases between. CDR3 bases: TGTGCCAGCAGTCCGCCCTTTGCGGTCTACGAGCAGTACTTC. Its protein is CASSPPFAVYEQYF.

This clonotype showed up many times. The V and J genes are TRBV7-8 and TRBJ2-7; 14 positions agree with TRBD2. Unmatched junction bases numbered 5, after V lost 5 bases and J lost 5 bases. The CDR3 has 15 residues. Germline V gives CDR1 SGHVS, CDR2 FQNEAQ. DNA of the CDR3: TGTGCCAGCAGCCCGACTAGCGGGAGGGCCCACGAGCAGTACTTC. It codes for CASSPTSGRAHEQYF.